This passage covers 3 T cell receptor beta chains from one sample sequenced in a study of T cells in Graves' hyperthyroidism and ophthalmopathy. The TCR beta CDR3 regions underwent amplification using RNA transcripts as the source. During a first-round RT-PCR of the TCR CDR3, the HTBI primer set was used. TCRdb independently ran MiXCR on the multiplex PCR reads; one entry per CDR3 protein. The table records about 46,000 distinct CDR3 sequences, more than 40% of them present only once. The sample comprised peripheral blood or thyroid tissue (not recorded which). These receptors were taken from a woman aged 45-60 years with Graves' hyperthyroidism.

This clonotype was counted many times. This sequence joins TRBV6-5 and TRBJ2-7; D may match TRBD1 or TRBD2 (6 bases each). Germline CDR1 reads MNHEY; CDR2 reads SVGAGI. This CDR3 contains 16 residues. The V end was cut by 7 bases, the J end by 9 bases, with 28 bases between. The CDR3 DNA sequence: TGTGCCAGCACCGCCTGGGGGGCAGGTGCCCCACGAGCGCAGTACTTC. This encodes CASTAWGAGAPRAQYF.

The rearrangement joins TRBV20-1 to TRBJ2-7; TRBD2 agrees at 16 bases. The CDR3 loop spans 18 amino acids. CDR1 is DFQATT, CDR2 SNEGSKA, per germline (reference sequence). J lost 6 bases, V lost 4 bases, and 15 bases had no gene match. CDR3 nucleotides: TGCAGTGCTATTGCCGGGACTAGCGGGAGGGTATTCCGTAGCGAGCAGTACTTC. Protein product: CSAIAGTSGRVFRSEQYF.

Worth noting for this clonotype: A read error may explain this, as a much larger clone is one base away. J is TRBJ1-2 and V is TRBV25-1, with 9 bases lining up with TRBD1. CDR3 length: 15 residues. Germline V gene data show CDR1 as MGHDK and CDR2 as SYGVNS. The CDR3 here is CASSPSLGTGYGHTF. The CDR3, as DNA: TGTGCCAGCAGCCCATCTTTGGGGACAGGGTATGGCCACACCTTC.